This T cell receptor beta chain was captured by sequencing in a study of blood T cell repertoires in COVID-19. Background on the study: The United States, Italy and Spain supplied acute and convalescent COVID-19 samples. Sample material is recorded as cDNA or gDNA derived from T cells, B-cell-depleted T cells, or PBMCs.

Only in-frame clones appear in the TCRdb table, and some are missing; sequencing was by immunoSEQ multiplex PCR. The sample consists of fewer than 150,000 clones, approximately 84% of them appearing once. V gave up 5 bases and J gave up 5 bases; unmatched junction bases: 4. Looked up from germline, CDR1 is SGHNT and CDR2 is YYREEE (reference sequence). The CDR3 consists of 12 residues. Sequencing input: peripheral blood. The clonotype was recovered from a woman in her 50s who had recovered from COVID-19. This chain joins TRBV5-4 and TRBJ2-7; TRBD2 aligns across 7 bases. The DNA of the CDR3 is TGTGCCAGCAGTCCCGGGGGGAACGAGCAGTACTTC. Translation gives CASSPGGNEQYF.